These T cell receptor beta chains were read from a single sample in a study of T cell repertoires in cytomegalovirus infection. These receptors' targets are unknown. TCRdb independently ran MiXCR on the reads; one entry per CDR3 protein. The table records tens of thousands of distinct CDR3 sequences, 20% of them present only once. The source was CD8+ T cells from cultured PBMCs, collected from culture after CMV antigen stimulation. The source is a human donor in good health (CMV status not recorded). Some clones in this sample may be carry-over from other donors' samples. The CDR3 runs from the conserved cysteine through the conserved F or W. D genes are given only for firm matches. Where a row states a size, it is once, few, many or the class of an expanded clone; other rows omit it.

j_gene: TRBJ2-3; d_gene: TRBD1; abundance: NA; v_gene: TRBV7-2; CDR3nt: TGTGCCAGCAGTCATTACGGACAGGGTGAAGATACGCAGTATTTT; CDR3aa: CASSHYGQGEDTQYF
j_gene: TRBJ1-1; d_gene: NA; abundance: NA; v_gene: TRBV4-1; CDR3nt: TGCGCCAGCAGCGCTCAGATTATAACTGAAGCTTTCTTT; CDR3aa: CASSAQIITEAFF
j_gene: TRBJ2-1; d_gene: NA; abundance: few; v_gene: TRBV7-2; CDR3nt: TGTGCCAGCAGCTCCCTAGTCCACAGGCCGCATCGGGACAATGAGCAGTTCTTC; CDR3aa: CASSSLVHRPHRDNEQFF
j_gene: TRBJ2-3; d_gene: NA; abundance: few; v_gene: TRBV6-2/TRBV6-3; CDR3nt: TGTGCCAGCAGTTACACCCTAGGGGTTGATACGCAGTATTTT; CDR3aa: CASSYTLGVDTQYF
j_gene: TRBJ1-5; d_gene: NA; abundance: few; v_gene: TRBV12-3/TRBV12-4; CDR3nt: TGTGCCAGCAGTTTTCACCCGGCCCTCGGATACAATCAGCCCCAGCATTTT; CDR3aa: CASSFHPALGYNQPQHF
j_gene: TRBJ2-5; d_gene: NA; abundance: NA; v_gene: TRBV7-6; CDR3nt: TGTGCCAGCAGCTTACGAGGGAGAGAGACCCAGTACTTC; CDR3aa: CASSLRGRETQYF
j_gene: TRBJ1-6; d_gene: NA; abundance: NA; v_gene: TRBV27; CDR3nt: TGTGCCAGCAGTTTAATTAAGGCCAGTCTTTCACCCCTCCACTTT; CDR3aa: CASSLIKASLSPLHF
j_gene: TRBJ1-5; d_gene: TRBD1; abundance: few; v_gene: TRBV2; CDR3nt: TGTGCCAGCAGAGACCCCGGGACAGGGGGCAATCAGCCCCAGCATTTT; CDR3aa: CASRDPGTGGNQPQHF
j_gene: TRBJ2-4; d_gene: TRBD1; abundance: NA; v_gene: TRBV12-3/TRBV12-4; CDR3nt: TGTGCCAGCAGTTATACAGGGGGAGACATTCAGTACTTC; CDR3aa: CASSYTGGDIQYF
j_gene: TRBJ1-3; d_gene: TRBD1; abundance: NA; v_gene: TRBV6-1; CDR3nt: TGTGCCAGCAGGGGGACAGGGGGGAAATACACGCTCCCTTCTGGAAACACCATATATTTT; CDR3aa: CASRGTGGKYTLPSGNTIYF
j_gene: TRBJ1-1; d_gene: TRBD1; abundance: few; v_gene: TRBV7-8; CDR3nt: TGTGCCAGCATCCAGGACAGGGACGAAGCTTTCTTT; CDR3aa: CASIQDRDEAFF
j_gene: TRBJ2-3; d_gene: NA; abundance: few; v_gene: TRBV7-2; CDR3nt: TGTGCCAGCACCCACTTTCGGGATACGCAGTATTTT; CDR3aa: CASTHFRDTQYF
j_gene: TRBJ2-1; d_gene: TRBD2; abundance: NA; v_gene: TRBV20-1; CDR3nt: TGCAGTGCTAGGAAGACTAGCGGGTACAATGAGCAGTTCTTC; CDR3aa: CSARKTSGYNEQFF
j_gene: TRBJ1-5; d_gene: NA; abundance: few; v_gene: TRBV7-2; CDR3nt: TGTGCCAGCAGCTTAGCGAGTTGGCAGGGCTCCAATCAGCCCCAGCATTTT; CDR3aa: CASSLASWQGSNQPQHF
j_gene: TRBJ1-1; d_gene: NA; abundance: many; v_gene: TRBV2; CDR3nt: TGTGCCAGCAATGGGCGGGGTTTGGAGACTGAAGCTTTCTTT; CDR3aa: CASNGRGLETEAFF
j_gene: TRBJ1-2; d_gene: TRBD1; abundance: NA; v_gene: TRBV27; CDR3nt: TGTGCCAGCAGTTTAAGCCCCCGGGACAGAGTATGGGGCTACACCTTC; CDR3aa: CASSLSPRDRVWGYTF
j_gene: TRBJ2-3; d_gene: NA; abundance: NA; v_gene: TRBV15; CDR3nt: TGTGCCACCAGCACCCCCCCCACTAGGGGAGATACGCAGTATTTT; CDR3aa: CATSTPPTRGDTQYF
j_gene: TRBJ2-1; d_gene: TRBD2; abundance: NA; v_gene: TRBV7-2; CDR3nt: TGTGCCAGCAGCTTAGTTGAGGGCGGGAGGGAGCAGTTCTTC; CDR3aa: CASSLVEGGREQFF
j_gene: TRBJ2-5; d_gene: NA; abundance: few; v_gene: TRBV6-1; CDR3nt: TGTGCCAGCAGTCGACAAGGACAAGAGACCCAGTACTTC; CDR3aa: CASSRQGQETQYF
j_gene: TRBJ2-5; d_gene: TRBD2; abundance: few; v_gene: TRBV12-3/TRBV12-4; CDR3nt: TGTGCCAGCACCTTGGCGGGGGGGCTAGAGACCCAGTACTTC; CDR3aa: CASTLAGGLETQYF
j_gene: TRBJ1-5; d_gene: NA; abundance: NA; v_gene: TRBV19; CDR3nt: TGTGCCAGTAGTACGGTGAATCAGCCCCAGCATTTT; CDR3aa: CASSTVNQPQHF
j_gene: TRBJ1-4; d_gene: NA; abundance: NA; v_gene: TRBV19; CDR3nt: TGTGCCAGTAGACCCCGGACAGCAACTAATGAAAAACTGTTTTTT; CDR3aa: CASRPRTATNEKLFF
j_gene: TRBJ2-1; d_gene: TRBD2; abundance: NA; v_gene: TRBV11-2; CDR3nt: TGTGCCAGCAGCCCCTACCCCTCAGCGGGGAGTCGGGATGAGCAGTTCTTC; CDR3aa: CASSPYPSAGSRDEQFF
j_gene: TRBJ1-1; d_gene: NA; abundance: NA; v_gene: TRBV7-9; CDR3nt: TGTGCCAGCAGCTTAGAGATACAGGGCCCGAACACTGAAGCTTTCTTT; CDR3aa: CASSLEIQGPNTEAFF
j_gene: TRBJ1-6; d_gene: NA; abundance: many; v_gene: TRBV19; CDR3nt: TGTGCCAGTCCGGGACACTATAATTCACCCCTCCACTTT; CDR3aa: CASPGHYNSPLHF
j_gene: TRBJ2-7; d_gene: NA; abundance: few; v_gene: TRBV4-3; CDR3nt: TGCGCCAGCAGCCAAGGGGCCTACGAGCAGTACTTC; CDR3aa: CASSQGAYEQYF
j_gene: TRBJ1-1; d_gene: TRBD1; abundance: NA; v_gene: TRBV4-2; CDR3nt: TGTGCCAGCAGCCAGTCAAACAGGGGCATGGGGACTGAAGCTTTCTTT; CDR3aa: CASSQSNRGMGTEAFF
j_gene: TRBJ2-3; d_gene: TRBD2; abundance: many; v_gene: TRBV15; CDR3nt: TGTGCCACCAGCAACCAAGCGGGGGGGCCCGATACGCAGTATTTT; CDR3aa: CATSNQAGGPDTQYF
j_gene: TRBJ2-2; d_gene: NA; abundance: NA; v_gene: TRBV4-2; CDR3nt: TGTGCCAGCAGCCAAGAGCACGACAGGTTTACCGGGGAGCTGTTTTTT; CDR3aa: CASSQEHDRFTGELFF
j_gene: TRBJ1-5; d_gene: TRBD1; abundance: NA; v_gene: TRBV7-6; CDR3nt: TGTGCCAGCAGCCCAGGGGGCGGGGGGAATCAGCCCCAGCATTTT; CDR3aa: CASSPGGGGNQPQHF
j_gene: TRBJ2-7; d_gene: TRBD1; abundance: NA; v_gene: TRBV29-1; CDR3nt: TGCAGCGTTGGGGGGAACAGGGGGCCCTCCTACGAGCAGTACTTC; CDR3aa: CSVGGNRGPSYEQYF
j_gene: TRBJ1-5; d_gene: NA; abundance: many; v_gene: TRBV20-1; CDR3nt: TGCAGTGCTAGAAACCTAGAGAGCAATCAGCCCCAGCATTTT; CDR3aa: CSARNLESNQPQHF
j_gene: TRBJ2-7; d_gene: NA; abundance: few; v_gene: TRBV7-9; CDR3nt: TGTGCCAGCAGCTACGGTTCGCGCGAGCAGTACTTC; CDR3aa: CASSYGSREQYF
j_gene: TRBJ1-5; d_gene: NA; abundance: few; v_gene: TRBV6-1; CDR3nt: TGTGCCAGCAGACCCTTACAGGGAGCCCTGGGGCAGCCCCAGCATTTT; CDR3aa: CASRPLQGALGQPQHF
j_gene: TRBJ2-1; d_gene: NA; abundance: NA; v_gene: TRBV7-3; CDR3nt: TGTGCCAGCAGCTTAACTGATAGCTCCTACAATGAGCAGTTCTTC; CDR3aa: CASSLTDSSYNEQFF
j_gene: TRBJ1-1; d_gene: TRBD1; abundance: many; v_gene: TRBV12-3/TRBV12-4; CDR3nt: TGTGCCAGCAGTTTTGAGGGGGCAGGGAACACTGAAGCTTTCTTT; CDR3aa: CASSFEGAGNTEAFF
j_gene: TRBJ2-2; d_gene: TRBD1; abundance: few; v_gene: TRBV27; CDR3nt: TGTGCCAGCAGTAGAGGGGGCCACACCGGGGAGCTGTTTTTT; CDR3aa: CASSRGGHTGELFF
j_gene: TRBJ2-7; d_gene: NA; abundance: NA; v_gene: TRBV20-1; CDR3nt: TGCAGTGCTAGAGTGTTAGGGACCTACGAGCAGTACTTC; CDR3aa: CSARVLGTYEQYF
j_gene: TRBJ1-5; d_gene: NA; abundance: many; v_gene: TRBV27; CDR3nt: TGTGCCAGCAGTTCCCGGACTAAACAGCCCCAGCATTTT; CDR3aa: CASSSRTKQPQHF
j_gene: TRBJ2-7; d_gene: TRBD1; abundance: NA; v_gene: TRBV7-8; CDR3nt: TGTGCCAGCAGCCTGGACAGGGGGAACGAGCAGTACTTC; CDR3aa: CASSLDRGNEQYF
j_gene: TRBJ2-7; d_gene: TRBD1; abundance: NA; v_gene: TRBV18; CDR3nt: TGTGCCAGCTCACCACGGGACAGGGAGGGCGAGCAGTACTTC; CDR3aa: CASSPRDREGEQYF